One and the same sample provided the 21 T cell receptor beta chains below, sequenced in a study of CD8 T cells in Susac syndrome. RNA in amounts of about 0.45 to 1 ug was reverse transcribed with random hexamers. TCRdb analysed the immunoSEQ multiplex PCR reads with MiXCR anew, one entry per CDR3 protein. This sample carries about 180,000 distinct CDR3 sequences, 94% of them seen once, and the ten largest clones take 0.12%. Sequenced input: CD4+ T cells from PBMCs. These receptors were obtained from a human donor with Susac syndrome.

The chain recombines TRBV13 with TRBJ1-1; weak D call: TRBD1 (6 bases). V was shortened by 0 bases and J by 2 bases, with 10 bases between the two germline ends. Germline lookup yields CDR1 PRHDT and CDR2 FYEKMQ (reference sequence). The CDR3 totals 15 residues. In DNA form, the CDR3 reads TGTGCCAGCAGCTTAGGTAGGGGGAAAAACACTGAAGCTTTCTTT. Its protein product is CASSLGRGKNTEAFF. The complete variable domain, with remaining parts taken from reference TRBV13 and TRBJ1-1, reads AAGVIQSPRHLIKEKRETATLKCYPIPRHDTVYWYQQGPGQDPQFLISFYEKMQSDKGSIPDRFSAQQFSDYHSELNMSSLELGDSALYFCASSLGRGKNTEAFFGQGTRLTVV.

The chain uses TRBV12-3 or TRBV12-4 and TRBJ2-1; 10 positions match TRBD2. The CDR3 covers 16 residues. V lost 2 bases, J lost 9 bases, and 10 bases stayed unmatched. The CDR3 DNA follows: TGTGCCAGCAGTTTATCGGTGATCCTAGCGGGGGTTGAGCAGTTCTTC. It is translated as CASSLSVILAGVEQFF.

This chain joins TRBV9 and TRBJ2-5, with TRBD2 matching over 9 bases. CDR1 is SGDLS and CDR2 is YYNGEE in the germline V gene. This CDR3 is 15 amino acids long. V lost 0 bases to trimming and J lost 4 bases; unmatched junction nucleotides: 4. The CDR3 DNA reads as TGTGCCAGCAGCGTAGAGGCGGGGGGGCGAGAGACCCAGTACTTC. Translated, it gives CASSVEAGGRETQYF.

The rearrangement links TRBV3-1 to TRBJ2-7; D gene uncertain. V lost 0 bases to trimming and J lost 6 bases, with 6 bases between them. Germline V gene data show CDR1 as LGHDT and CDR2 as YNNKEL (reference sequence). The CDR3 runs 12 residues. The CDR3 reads CASSQDRGEQYF. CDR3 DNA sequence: TGTGCCAGCAGCCAAGATCGAGGCGAGCAGTACTTC.

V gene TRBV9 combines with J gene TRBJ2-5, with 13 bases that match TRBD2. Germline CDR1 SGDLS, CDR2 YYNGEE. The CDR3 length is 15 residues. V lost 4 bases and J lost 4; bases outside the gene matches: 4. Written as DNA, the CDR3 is TGTGCCAGCAGCACAAGACTAGCGGGGGGAGAGACCCAGTACTTC. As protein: CASSTRLAGGETQYF. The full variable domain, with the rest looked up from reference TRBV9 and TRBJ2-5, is DSGVTQTPKHLITATGQRVTLRCSPRSGDLSVYWYQQSLDQGLQFLIQYYNGEERAKGNILERFSAQQFPDLHSELNLSSLELGDSALYFCASSTRLAGGETQYFGPGTRLLVL.

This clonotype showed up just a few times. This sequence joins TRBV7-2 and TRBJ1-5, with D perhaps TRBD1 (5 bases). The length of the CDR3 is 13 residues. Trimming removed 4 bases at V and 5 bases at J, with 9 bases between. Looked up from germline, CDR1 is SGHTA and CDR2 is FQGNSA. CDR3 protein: CASSSRDDQPQHF. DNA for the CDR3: TGTGCCAGCAGCTCTCGGGACGATCAGCCCCAGCATTTT.

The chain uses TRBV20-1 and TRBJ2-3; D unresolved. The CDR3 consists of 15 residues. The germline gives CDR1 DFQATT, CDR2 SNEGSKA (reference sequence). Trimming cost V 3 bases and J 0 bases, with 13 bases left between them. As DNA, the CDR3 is TGCAGTGCTAGTAGGGCGAAGGGAAGCACAGATACGCAGTATTTT. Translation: CSASRAKGSTDTQYF.

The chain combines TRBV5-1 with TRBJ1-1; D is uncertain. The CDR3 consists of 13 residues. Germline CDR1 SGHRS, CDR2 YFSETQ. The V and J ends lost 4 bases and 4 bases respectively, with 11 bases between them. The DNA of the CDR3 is TGCGCCAGCAGCATCGTGGGCGGCACTGAAGCTTTCTTT. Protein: CASSIVGGTEAFF.

In DNA, the CDR3 is TGTGCCACCAACCCGACAGGGCCTTACGAGCAGTACTTC. Protein sequence: CATNPTGPYEQYF. This sequence joins TRBV24-1 and TRBJ2-7; 7 bases map to TRBD1. V lost 8 bases to trimming and J lost 4 bases; unmatched junction nucleotides: 7. Germline V gene sequence: CDR1 KGHDR, CDR2 SFDVKD. The CDR3 consists of 13 residues.

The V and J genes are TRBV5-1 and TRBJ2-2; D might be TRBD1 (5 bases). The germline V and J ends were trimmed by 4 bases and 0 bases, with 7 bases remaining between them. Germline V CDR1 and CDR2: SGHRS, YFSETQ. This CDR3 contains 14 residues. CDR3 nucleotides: TGCGCCAGCAGCGGGGCATCGAACACCGGGGAGCTGTTTTTT. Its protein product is CASSGASNTGELFF.

CDR3 coding DNA: TGCAGTGCGCATCATACTGGGACTAAACAAGAGACCCAGTACTTC. Its protein is CSAHHTGTKQETQYF. This chain uses TRBV20-1 with TRBJ2-5; 7 bases align to TRBD2. Per the germline V gene, CDR1 is DFQATT and CDR2 is SNEGSKA (reference sequence). J was trimmed by 2 bases and V by 6 bases; bases with no gene match: 12. The CDR3 spans 15 residues.

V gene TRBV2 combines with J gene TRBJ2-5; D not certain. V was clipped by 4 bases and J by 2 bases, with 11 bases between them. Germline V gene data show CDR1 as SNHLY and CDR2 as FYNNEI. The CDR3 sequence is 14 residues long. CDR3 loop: CASSGLGSQETQYF. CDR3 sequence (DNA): TGTGCCAGCAGTGGACTGGGGTCTCAAGAGACCCAGTACTTC. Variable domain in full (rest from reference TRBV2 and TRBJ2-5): EPEVTQTPSHQVTQMGQEVILRCVPISNHLYFYWYRQILGQKVEFLVSFYNNEISEKSEIFDDQFSVERPDGSNFTLKIRSTKLEDSAMYFCASSGLGSQETQYFGPGTRLLVL.

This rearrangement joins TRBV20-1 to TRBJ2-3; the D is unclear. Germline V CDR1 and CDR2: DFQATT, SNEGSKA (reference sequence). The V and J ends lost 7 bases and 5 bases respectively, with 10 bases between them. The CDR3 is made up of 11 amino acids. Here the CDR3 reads CSVERGDTQYF. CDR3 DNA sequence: TGCAGTGTAGAAAGAGGAGATACGCAGTATTTT.

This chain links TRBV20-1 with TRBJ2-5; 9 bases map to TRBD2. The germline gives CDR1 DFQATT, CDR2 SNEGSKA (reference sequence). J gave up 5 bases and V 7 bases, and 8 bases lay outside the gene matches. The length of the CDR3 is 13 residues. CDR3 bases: TGCAGTGTCCCCCCTAGCGGGGTGGAGACCCAGTACTTC. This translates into CSVPPSGVETQYF.

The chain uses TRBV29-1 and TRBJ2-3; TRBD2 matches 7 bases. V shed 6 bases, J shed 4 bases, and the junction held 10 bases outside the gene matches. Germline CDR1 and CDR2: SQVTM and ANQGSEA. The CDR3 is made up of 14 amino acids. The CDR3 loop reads CSVNPRLAADTQYF. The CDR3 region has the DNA TGCAGCGTCAACCCCCGGCTAGCGGCAGATACGCAGTATTTT.

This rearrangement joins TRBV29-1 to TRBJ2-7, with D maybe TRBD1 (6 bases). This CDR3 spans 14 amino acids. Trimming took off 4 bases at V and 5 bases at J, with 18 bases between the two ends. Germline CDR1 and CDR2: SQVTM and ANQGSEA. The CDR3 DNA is TGCAGCGTTGGAACCTCTACAGGGTTCGACGAGCAGTACTTC. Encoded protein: CSVGTSTGFDEQYF.

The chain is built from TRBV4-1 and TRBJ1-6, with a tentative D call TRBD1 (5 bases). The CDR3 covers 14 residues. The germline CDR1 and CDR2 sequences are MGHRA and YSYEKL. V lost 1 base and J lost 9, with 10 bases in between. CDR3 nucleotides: TGCGCCAGCAGCCAAGGGGGCCGAATTTCACCCCTCCACTTT. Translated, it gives CASSQGGRISPLHF.

In DNA, the CDR3 is TGCGCCAGCAGCTTGGACCCTAGCAACTCCTACGAGCAGTACTTC. Residues: CASSLDPSNSYEQYF. The genes are TRBV5-1 and TRBJ2-7; a possible D gene is TRBD2 (5 bases). Trimming cost V 0 bases and J 0 bases, with 10 bases left between them. The length of the CDR3 is 15 residues. CDR1 is SGHRS and CDR2 is YFSETQ in the germline V gene.

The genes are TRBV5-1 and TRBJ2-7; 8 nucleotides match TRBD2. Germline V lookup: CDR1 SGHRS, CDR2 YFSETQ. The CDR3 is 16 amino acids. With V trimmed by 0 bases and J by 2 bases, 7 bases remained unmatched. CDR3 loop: CASSLGLTGGAYEQYF. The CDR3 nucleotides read TGCGCCAGCAGCTTGGGTTTGACCGGGGGGGCCTACGAGCAGTACTTC.

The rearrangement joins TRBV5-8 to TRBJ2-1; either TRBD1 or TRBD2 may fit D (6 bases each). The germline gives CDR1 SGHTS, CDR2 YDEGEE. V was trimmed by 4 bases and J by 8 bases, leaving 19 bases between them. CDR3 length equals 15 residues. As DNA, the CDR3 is TGTGCCAGCAGCCGGGGGTCAGGGGCGAACGATGAGCAGTTCTTC. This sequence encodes CASSRGSGANDEQFF.

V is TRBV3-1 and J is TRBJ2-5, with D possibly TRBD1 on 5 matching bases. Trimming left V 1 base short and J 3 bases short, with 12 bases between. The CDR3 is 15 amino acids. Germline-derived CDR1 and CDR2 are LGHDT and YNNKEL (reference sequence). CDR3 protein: CASSQGGFIEETQYF. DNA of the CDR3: TGTGCCAGCAGCCAAGGGGGCTTTATCGAAGAGACCCAGTACTTC.